The next 10 T cell receptor beta chains were all read from a single sample in a study of blood T cell repertoires in COVID-19 (dated by TCRdb to 2018 to 2021). Receptors were amplified or captured by the immunoSEQ multiplex PCR assay. Drawn from immuneACCESS, this table holds only the in-frame rearrangements with V and J called that TCRdb kept. Clones are partly lost; checked studies trace under half to an unresolved V gene and leave the rest unexplained. For this sample the table gives about 220,000 clones, of which about 80% were detected only once. Around 3% of the sample is in the top ten clones. The sample consisted of peripheral blood. These TCRs come from a woman in her twenties or thirties who had recovered from COVID-19.

Details on this clone: One end of the junction does not line up with germline, which may come from a read error. The chain joins TRBV12-3 or TRBV12-4 to TRBJ1-5; possibly TRBD1 for D (5 bases). CDR3 length: 13 amino acids. The CDR3 DNA reads as TGTGCCAGCAGTTTAAACAGGCCTCAGGCCCAGCATTTT. This sequence encodes CASSLNRPQAQHF.

This sequence joins TRBV6-1 and TRBJ1-6; D gene uncertain. CDR1 and CDR2 (germline): MNHNS, SASEGT. CDR3 length: 15 residues. V lost 1 base and J 5 bases, leaving 9 bases between the germline ends. The CDR3 sequence: CASSEGIQNNSPLHF. The CDR3 DNA reads TGTGCCAGCAGTGAAGGTATACAGAATAATTCACCCCTCCACTTT.

The chain employs TRBV15 and TRBJ2-5; D possibly corresponds to TRBD2 (5 bases). The CDR3 contains 11 residues. Trimming pared 3 bases from V and 7 bases from J, leaving 6 bases between. CDR1 and CDR2 (germline): LNHNV, YYDKDF (reference sequence). This chain's CDR3 is CATSREVTQYF. DNA of the CDR3: TGTGCCACCAGCAGGGAGGTGACCCAGTACTTC.

The chain has TRBV3-1 (or the pseudogene TRBV3-2) and TRBJ2-2; D is uncertain. The CDR3 spans 13 residues. The V end lost 3 bases, the J end lost 7 bases, and 9 bases lay between the germline ends. Germline V CDR1 and CDR2: LGHDT, YNNKEL (reference sequence). This CDR3 reads CASSHLNGGELFF. In DNA form, the CDR3 reads TGTGCCAGCAGCCACCTGAACGGCGGGGAGCTGTTTTTT.

The chain couples TRBV30 to TRBJ2-7; D remains ambiguous. The CDR3 loop spans 13 amino acids. V lost 2 bases and J lost 3, with 11 bases in between. Germline-derived CDR1 and CDR2 are GTSNPN and SVGIG (reference sequence). CDR3 sequence: CAWSKATGYEQYF. In DNA, the CDR3 is TGTGCCTGGAGTAAGGCTACGGGCTACGAGCAGTACTTC.

The V call is TRBV10-3, the J call TRBJ1-2; TRBD1 matches 8 bases. V dropped 3 bases and J dropped 0; count of bases not matched to a gene: 6. CDR1 and CDR2 (germline): ENHRY, SYGVKD. The CDR3 totals 16 residues. The CDR3 region is CAISEPDRGPNYGYTF. The CDR3 DNA reads as TGTGCCATCAGTGAACCCGACAGGGGACCTAACTATGGCTACACCTTC.

The chain links TRBV2 to TRBJ2-3; D gene ambiguous. CDR1 is SNHLY, CDR2 FYNNEI, per germline. This CDR3 is built from 11 residues. The germline V and J ends were trimmed by 9 bases and 6 bases, with 10 bases remaining between them. The CDR3 region is CASRVRDTQYF. DNA for the CDR3: TGTGCCAGTCGTGTACGGGATACGCAGTATTTT.

V gene TRBV27 combines with J gene TRBJ2-7; 9 bases map to TRBD1. This CDR3 contains 16 residues. The germline gives CDR1 MNHEY, CDR2 SMNVEV (reference sequence). Trimming took 3 bases from V and 3 from J; bases not matched to a gene: 9. CDR3 DNA sequence: TGTGCCAGCAGTTTCTCCGGACAGGGGAACGTCTACGAGCAGTACTTC. Amino acid sequence: CASSFSGQGNVYEQYF.

The chain joins TRBV3-1 (or the pseudogene TRBV3-2) to TRBJ2-7; 9 nucleotides match TRBD2. J was trimmed by 2 bases and V by 4 bases; bases with no gene match: 6. This CDR3 spans 15 amino acids. Germline lookup yields CDR1 LGHDT and CDR2 YNNKEL (reference sequence). CDR3 loop: CASSLSLAGAYEQYF. The CDR3 DNA follows: TGTGCCAGCAGCCTCTCCTTAGCGGGAGCCTACGAGCAGTACTTC.

CDR3 sequence (DNA): TGTGCCAGCAGTCCCGGGACAGGGGGCTGGAGCTCCTACGAGCAGTACTTC. It translates to CASSPGTGGWSSYEQYF. The V call is TRBV28, the J call TRBJ2-7; TRBD1 agrees at 12 bases. Germline assignment: CDR1 MDHEN and CDR2 SYDVKM. J gave up 0 bases and V 5 bases, and 8 bases lay outside the gene matches. The CDR3 length is 17 residues.